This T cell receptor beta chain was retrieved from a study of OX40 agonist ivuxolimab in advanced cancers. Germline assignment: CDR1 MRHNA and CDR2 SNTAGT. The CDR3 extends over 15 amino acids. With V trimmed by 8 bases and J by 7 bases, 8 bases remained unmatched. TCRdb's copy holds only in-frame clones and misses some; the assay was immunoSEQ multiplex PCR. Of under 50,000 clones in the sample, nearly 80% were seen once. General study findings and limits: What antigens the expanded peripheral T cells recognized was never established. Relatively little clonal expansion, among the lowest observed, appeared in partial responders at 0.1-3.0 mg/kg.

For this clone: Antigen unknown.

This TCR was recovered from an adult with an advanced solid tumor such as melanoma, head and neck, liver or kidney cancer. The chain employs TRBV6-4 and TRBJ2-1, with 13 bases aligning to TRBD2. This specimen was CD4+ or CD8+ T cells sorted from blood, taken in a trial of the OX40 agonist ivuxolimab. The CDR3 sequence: CASLKTSGRSNEQFF. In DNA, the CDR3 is TGTGCCAGCCTCAAGACTAGCGGGAGGTCGAATGAGCAGTTCTTC.